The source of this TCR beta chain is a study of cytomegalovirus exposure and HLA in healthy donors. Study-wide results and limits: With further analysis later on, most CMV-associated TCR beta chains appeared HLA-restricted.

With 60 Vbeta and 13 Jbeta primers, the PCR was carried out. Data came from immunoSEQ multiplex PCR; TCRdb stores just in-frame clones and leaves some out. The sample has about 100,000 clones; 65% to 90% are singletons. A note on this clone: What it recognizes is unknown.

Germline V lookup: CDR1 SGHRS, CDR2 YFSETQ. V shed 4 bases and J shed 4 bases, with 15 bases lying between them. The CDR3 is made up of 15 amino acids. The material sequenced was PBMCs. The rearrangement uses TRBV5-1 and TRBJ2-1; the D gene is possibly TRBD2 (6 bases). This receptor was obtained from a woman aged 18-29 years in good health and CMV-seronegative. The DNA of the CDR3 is TGCGCCAGCAGCCCGGGGGAGGCCGGATACAATGAGCAGTTCTTC. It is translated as CASSPGEAGYNEQFF.